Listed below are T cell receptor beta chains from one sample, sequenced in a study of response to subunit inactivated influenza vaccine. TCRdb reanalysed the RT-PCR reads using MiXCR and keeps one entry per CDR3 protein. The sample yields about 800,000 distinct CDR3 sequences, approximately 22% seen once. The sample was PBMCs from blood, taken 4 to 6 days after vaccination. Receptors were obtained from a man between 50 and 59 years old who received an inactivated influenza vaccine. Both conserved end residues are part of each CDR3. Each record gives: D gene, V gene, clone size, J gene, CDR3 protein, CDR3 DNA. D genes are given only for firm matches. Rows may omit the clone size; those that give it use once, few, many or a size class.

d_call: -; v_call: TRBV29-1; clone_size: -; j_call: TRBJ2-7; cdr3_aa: CSVEGGAGQYF; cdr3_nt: TGCAGCGTTGAAGGGGGGGCTGGGCAGTACTTC
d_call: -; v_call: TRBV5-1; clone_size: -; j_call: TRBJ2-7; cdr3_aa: CASSLAARAEQYF; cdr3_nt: TGCGCCAGCAGCTTGGCGGCGCGTGCCGAGCAGTACTTC
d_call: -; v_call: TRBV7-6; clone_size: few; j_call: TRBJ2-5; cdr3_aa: CASSPARDSHQETQYF; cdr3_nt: TGTGCCAGCAGCCCCGCCCGTGACAGCCACCAAGAGACCCAGTACTTC
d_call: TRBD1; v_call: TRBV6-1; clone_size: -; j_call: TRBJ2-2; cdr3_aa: CASRRQGPRAGELFF; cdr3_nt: TGTGCCAGCAGAAGACAGGGGCCCAGGGCCGGGGAGCTGTTTTTT
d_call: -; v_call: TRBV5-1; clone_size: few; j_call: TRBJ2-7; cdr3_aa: CASSLDSYSSYEQYF; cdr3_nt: TGCGCCAGCAGCTTGGACAGTTATTCCTCCTACGAGCAGTACTTC
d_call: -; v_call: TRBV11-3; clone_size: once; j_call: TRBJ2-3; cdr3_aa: CASSPNLLDTQYF; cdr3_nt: TGTGCCAGCAGCCCAAACCTCCTAGATACGCAGTATTTT
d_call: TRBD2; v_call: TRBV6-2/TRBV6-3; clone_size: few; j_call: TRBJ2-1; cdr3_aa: CASRASGSSFGEQFF; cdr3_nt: TGTGCCAGCAGGGCTAGCGGGAGTTCGTTTGGTGAGCAGTTCTTC
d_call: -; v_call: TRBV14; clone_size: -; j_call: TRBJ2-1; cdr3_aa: CASSGSGLVRIF; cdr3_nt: TGTGCCAGCAGCGGGTCGGGCCTGGTCAGAATCTTC
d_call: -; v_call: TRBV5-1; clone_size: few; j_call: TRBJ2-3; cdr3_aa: CASSLSQGEGTQYF; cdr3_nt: TGCGCCAGCAGCTTGAGCCAGGGAGAGGGTACGCAGTATTTT
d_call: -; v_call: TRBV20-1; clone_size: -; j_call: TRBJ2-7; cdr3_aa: CSAREGQEYEQYF; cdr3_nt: TGCAGTGCTAGAGAGGGACAAGAATACGAGCAGTACTTC
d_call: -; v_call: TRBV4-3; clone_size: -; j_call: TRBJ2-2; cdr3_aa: CASSQEEATGELFF; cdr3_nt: TGCGCCAGCAGCCAAGAAGAAGCCACCGGGGAGCTGTTTTTT
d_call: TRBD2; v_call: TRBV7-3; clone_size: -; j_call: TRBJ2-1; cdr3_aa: CASSLNFTSGISPPYNEQFF; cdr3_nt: TGTGCCAGCAGCTTAAATTTTACTAGCGGGATAAGCCCCCCCTACAATGAGCAGTTCTTC
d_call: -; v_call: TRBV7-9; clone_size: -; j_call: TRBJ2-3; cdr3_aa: CASSPRQDFGYF; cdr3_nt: TGTGCCAGCAGCCCAAGACAGGACTTTGGGTATTTT
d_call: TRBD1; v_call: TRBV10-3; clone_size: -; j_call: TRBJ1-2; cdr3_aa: CAISEWQGANYGYTF; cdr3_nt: TGTGCCATCAGTGAATGGCAGGGGGCGAACTATGGCTACACCTTC
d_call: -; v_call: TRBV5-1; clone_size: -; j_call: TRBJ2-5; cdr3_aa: CASSLQGFQETQYF; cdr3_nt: TGCGCCAGCAGCTTGCAGGGGTTCCAAGAGACCCAGTACTTC
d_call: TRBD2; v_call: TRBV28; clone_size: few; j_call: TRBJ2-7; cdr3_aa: CASSKLAGSYEQYF; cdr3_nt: TGTGCCAGCAGTAAACTAGCGGGTTCCTACGAGCAGTACTTC
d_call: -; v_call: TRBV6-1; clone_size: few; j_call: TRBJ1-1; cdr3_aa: CASEVGGASTEAFF; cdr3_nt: TGTGCCAGCGAGGTGGGGGGGGCGAGCACTGAAGCTTTCTTT
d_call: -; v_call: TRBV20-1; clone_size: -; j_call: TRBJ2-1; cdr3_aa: CSARGRDEQFF; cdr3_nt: TGCAGTGCTAGAGGCCGTGATGAGCAGTTCTTC
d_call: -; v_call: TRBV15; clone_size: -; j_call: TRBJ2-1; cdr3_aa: CATSRGVRGAYNEQFF; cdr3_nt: TGTGCCACCAGCAGGGGGGTGCGGGGAGCTTACAATGAGCAGTTCTTC
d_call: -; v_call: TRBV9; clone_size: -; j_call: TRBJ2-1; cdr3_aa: CASSVGGRGIYNEQFF; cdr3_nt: TGTGCCAGCAGCGTAGGTGGCAGGGGTATCTACAATGAGCAGTTCTTC
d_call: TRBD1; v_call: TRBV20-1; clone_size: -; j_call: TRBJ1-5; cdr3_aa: CSAMGQLNQPQHF; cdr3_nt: TGCAGTGCGATGGGACAGCTGAATCAGCCCCAGCATTTT
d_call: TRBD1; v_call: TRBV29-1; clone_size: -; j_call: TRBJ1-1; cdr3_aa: CSVDRGVRGQGNTEAFF; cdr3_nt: TGCAGCGTTGATCGCGGTGTCAGGGGGCAGGGGAACACTGAAGCTTTCTTT
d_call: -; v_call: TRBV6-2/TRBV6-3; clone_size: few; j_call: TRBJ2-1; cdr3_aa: CASTRGYEQFF; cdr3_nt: TGTGCCAGCACGAGGGGGTATGAGCAGTTCTTC
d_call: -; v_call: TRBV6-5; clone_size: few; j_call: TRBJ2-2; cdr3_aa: CASSYSPSDITGELFF; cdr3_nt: TGTGCCAGCAGTTACTCCCCCTCAGATATTACCGGGGAGCTGTTTTTT
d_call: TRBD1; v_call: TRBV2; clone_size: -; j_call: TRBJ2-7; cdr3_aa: CASRERTGIAYEQYF; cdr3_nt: TGTGCCAGCAGGGAAAGGACAGGGATCGCCTACGAGCAGTACTTC
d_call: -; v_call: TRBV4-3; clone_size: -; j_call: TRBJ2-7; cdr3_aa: CASSQEGGSLEQYF; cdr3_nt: TGCGCCAGCAGCCAAGAGGGAGGCAGCCTCGAGCAGTACTTC
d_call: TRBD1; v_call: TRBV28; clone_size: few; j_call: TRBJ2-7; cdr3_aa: CASQPTGVGYEQYF; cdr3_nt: TGTGCCAGCCAACCGACAGGGGTTGGTTACGAGCAGTACTTC
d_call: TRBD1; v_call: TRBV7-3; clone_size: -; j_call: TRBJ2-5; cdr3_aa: CASSLKGTVIQETQYF; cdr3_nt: TGTGCCAGCAGCTTAAAGGGGACAGTTATCCAAGAGACCCAGTACTTC
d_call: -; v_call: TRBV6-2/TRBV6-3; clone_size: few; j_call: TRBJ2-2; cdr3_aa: CASSYSVLPGTGELFF; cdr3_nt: TGTGCCAGCAGTTACTCGGTTCTCCCGGGGACCGGGGAGCTGTTTTTT
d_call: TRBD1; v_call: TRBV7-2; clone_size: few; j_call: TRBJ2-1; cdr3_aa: CASSFAPGQSPTEQFF; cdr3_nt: TGTGCCAGCAGCTTCGCACCGGGACAGTCGCCAACTGAGCAGTTCTTC
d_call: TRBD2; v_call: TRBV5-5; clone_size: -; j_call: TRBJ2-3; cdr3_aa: CASTLAGVLADTQYF; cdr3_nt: TGTGCCAGCACCTTGGCGGGAGTTCTAGCAGATACGCAGTATTTT
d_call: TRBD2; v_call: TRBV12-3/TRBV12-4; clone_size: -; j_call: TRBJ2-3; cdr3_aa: CAVQKRGGLDTQYF; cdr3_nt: TGTGCCGTTCAAAAGCGGGGGGGCCTAGATACGCAGTATTTT
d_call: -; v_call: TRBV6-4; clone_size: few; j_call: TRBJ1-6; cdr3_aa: CASSGSQNSPLHF; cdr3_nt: TGTGCCAGCAGTGGTTCACAGAATTCACCCCTCCACTTT
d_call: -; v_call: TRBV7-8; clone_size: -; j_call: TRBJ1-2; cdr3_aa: CASSESDYGYTF; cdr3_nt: TGTGCCAGCAGCGAATCAGACTATGGCTACACCTTC
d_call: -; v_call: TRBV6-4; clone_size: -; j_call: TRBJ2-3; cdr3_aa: CASSVLRGDTQYF; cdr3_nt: TGTGCCAGCAGTGTGCTCCGGGGAGATACGCAGTATTTT